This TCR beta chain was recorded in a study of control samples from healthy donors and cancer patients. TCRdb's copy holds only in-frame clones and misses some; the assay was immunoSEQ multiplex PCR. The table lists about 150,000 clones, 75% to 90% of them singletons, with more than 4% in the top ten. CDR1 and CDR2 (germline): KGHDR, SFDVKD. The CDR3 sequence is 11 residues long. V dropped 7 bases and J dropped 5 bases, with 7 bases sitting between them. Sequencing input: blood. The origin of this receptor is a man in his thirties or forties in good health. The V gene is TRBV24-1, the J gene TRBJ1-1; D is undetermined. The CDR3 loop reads CATRRGTEAFF. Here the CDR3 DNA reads TGTGCCACCAGGCGGGGTACTGAAGCTTTCTTT.